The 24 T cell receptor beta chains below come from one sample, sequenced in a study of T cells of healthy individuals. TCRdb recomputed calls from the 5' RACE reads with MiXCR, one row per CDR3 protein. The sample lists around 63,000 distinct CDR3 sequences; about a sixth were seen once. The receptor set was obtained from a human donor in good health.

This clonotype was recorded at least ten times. CDR3 coding DNA: TGTGCCATCACCACTGGGGCCAACGTCCTGACTTTC. Translation gives CAITTGANVLTF. The V call is TRBV10-3, the J call TRBJ2-6, with no clear D. The V end was cut by 7 bases, the J end by 2 bases, with 3 bases between. Germline CDR1 ENHRY, CDR2 SYGVKD. This CDR3 comprises 12 residues.

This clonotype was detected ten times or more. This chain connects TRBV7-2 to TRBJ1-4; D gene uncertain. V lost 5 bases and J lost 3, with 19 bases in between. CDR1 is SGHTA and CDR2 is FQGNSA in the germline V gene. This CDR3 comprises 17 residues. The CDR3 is CASSPTVTIVANEKLFF. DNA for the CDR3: TGTGCCAGCAGCCCGACGGTCACTATAGTGGCTAATGAAAAACTGTTTTTT. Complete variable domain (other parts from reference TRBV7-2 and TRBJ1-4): GAGVSQSPSNKVTEKGKDVELRCDPISGHTALYWYRQSLGQGLEFLIYFQGNSAPDKSGLPSDRFSAERTGGSVSTLTIQRTQQEDSAVYLCASSPTVTIVANEKLFFGSGTQLSVL.

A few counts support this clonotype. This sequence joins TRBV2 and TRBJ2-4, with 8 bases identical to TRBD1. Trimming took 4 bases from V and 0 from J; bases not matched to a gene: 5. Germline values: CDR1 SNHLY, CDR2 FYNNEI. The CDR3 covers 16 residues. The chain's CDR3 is CASSAPGGLAKNIQYF. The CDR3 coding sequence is TGTGCCAGCAGTGCCCCAGGGGGCTTAGCCAAAAACATTCAGTACTTC.

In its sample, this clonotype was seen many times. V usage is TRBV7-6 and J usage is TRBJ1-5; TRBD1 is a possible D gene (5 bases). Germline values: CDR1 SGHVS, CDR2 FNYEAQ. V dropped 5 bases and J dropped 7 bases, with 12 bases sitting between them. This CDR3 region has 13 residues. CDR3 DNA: TGTGCCAGCAGCCAAGGGGCCGGGCAGCCCCAGCATTTT. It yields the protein CASSQGAGQPQHF.

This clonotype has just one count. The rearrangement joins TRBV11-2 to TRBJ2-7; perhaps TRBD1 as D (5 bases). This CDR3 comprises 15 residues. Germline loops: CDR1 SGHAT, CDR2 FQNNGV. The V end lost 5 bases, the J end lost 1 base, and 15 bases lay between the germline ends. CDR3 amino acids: CASSPDGHRSYEQYF. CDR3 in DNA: TGTGCCAGCAGCCCAGATGGGCACAGGTCCTACGAGCAGTACTTC.

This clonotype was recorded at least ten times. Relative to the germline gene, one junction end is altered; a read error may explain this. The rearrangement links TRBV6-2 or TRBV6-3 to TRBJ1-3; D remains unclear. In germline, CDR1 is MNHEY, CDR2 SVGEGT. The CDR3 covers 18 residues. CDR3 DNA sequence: TGTGCCAGCAGTCACTCGACGGGCCGCTCGTACTCTGGAAACACCATATATTTT. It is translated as CASSHSTGRSYSGNTIYF.

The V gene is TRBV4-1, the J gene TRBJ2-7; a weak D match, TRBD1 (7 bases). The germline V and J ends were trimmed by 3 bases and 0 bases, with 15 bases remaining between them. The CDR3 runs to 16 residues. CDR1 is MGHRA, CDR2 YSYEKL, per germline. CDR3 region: CASSQGRRDSSYEQYF. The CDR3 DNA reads TGCGCCAGCAGCCAGGGACGGCGGGACAGCTCCTACGAGCAGTACTTC.

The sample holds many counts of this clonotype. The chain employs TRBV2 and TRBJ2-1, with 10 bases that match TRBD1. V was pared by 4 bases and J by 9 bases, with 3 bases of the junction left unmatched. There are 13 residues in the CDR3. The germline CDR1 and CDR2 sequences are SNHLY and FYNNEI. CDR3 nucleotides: TGTGCCAGCAGTGGGACAGGGGGAGGTGAGCAGTTCTTC. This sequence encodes CASSGTGGGEQFF. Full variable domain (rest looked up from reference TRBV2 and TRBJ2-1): EPEVTQTPSHQVTQMGQEVILRCVPISNHLYFYWYRQILGQKVEFLVSFYNNEISEKSEIFDDQFSVERPDGSNFTLKIRSTKLEDSAMYFCASSGTGGGEQFFGPGTRLTVL.

The CDR3: CASMSGQGNQPQHF. The DNA of the CDR3 is TGTGCCAGCATGTCGGGACAGGGTAATCAGCCCCAGCATTTT. The chain recombines TRBV6-1 with TRBJ1-5; 9 nucleotides line up with TRBD1. Trimming at V came to 7 bases and at J to 4 bases, leaving 5 bases not matched to a gene. The CDR3 runs 14 residues. CDR1 is MNHNS, CDR2 SASEGT, per germline.

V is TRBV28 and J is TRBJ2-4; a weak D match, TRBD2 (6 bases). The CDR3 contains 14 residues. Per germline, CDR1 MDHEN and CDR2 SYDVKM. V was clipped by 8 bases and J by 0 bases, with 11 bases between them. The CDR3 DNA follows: TGTGCCAGCCAGCCCGGGGGAGCCAAAAACATTCAGTACTTC. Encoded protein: CASQPGGAKNIQYF.

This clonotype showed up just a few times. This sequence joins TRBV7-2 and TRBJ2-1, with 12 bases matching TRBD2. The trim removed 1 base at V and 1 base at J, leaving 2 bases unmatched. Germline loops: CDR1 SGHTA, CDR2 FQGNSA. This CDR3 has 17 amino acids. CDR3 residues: CASSLEGLAGSYNEQFF. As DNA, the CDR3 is TGTGCCAGCAGCTTAGAGGGACTAGCGGGTTCCTACAATGAGCAGTTCTTC.

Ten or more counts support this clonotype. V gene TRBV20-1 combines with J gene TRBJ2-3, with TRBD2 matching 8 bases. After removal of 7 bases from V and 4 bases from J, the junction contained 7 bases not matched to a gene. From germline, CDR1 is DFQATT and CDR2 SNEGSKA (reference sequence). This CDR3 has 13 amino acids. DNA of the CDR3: TGCAGTGGGTTCGGGGGGGCCGCAGATACGCAGTATTTT. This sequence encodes CSGFGGAADTQYF.

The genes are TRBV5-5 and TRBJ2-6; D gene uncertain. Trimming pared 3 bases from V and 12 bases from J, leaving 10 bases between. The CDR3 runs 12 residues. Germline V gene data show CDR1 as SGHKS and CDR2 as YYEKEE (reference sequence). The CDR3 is CASSSSTGVLTF. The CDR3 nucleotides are TGTGCCAGCAGCTCCTCAACGGGCGTCCTGACTTTC.

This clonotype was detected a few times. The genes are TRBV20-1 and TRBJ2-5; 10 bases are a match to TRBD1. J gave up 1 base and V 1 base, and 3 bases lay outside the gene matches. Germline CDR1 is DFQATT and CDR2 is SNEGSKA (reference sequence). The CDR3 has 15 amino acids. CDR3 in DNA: TGCAGTGCTAGAGGAGGGACAGGGGTCCAAGAGACCCAGTACTTC. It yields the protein CSARGGTGVQETQYF.

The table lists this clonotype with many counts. CDR3: CASSDGLAGLNEQFF. The CDR3 nucleotides are TGCGCCAGCAGCGACGGACTAGCGGGGCTCAATGAGCAGTTCTTC. The chain carries TRBV5-1 and TRBJ2-1; 12 bases agree with TRBD2. This CDR3 has 15 residues. Unmatched junction bases numbered 5, after V lost 4 bases and J lost 6 bases. The V gene's germline CDR1 is SGHRS and CDR2 YFSETQ.

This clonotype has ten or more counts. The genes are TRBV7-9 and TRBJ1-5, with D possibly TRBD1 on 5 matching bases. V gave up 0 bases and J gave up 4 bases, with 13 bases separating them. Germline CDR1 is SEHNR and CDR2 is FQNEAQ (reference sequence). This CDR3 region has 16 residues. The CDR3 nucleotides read TGTGCCAGCAGCTTAGCTCGGGGCGGGCGTAATCAGCCCCAGCATTTT. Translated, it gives CASSLARGGRNQPQHF.

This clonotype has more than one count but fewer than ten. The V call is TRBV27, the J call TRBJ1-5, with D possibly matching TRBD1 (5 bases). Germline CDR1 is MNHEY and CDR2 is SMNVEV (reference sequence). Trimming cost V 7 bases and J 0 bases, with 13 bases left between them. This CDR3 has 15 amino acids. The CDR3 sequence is CASTSQGGSNQPQHF. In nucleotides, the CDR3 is TGTGCCAGCACCTCTCAGGGCGGTAGCAATCAGCCCCAGCATTTT.

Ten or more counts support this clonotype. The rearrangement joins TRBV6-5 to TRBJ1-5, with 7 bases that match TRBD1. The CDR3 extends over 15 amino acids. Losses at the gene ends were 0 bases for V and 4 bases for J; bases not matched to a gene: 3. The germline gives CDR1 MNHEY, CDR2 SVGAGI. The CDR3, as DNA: TGTGCCAGCAGTTACTCAATACAGGGGAATCAGCCCCAGCATTTT. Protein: CASSYSIQGNQPQHF.

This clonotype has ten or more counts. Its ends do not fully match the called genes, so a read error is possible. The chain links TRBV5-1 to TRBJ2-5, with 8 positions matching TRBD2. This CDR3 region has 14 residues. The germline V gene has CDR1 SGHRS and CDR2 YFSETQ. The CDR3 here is CASSLAGLQETQYF. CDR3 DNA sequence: TGTGCCAGCAGCTTAGCGGGGCTGCAAGAGACCCAGTACTTC.

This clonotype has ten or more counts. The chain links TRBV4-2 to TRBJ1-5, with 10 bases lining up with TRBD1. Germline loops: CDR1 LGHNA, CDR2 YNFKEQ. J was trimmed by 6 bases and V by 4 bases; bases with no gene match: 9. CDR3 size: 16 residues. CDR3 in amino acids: CASSPVGTGESQPQHF. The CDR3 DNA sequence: TGTGCCAGCAGCCCCGTAGGGACAGGGGAAAGTCAGCCCCAGCATTTT.

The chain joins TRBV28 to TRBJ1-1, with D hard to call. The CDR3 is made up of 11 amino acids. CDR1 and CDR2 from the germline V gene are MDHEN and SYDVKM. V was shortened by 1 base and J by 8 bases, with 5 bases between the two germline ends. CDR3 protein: CASSLLVEAFF. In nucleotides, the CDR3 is TGTGCCAGCAGTTTATTGGTGGAAGCTTTCTTT.

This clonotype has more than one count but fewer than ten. The CDR3 loop reads CASSFYPGTGAYEQYF. The CDR3 DNA reads as TGTGCCAGCAGTTTCTACCCCGGGACAGGGGCCTACGAGCAGTACTTC. V and J are TRBV28 and TRBJ2-7, with TRBD1 identical over 10 bases. The J segment lost 2 bases and the V segment lost 3 bases, leaving 7 bases of the junction unmatched. The CDR3 is 16 residues long. Germline lookup yields CDR1 MDHEN and CDR2 SYDVKM.

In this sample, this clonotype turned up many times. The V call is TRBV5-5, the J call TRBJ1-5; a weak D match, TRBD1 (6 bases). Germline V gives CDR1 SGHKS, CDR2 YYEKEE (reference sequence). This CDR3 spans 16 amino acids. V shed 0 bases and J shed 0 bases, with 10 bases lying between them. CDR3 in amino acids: CASSLETGNSNQPQHF. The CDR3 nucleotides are TGTGCCAGCAGCTTGGAGACAGGAAATAGCAATCAGCCCCAGCATTTT.

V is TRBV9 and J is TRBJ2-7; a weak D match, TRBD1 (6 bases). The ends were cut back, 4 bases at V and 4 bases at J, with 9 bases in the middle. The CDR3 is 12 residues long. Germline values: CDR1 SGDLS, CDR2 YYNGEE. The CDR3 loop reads CASSFRGYEQYF. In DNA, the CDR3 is TGTGCCAGCAGCTTCAGGGGATACGAGCAGTACTTC.